A selection of T cell receptor beta chains follows, all from one sample in a study of T-cell memory formation after mild COVID-19. TCRdb redid the calling of the 5' RACE reads with MiXCR, one entry per CDR3 protein. The sample consists of fewer than 250,000 distinct CDR3 sequences, roughly 15% of them appearing once. Specimen: PBMCs or a T cell subset sorted from them (not recorded which). These receptors came from an adult woman who had mild COVID-19 (a few samples of this study predate the infection). Cell type and time point are not known. The CDR3 runs from the conserved cysteine through the conserved F or W. D genes are given only for firm matches. Expanded clones are given a class, and other clones once, few, many or no size at all.

CDR3 DNA: TGCGCCAGCAGCCAAGGCCAACAGCCCCGGGAGCTGTTTTTT
CDR3 protein: CASSQGQQPRELFF
clone size: NA
V gene: TRBV4-1
D gene: NA
J gene: TRBJ2-2

CDR3 DNA: TGTGCCAGCAGCTTAACCGGGACTAGCGGCACAGATACGCAGTATTTT
CDR3 protein: CASSLTGTSGTDTQYF
clone size: many
V gene: TRBV7-3
D gene: TRBD2
J gene: TRBJ2-3

CDR3 DNA: TGTGCCAGCTCACCAAACAGGGGGGTCTCGCGAAACTACGAGCAGTACTTC
CDR3 protein: CASSPNRGVSRNYEQYF
clone size: NA
V gene: TRBV18
D gene: TRBD1
J gene: TRBJ2-7

CDR3 DNA: TGTGCCAGCAGCCGCGGGACACCAAATACTTTCTTT
CDR3 protein: CASSRGTPNTFF
clone size: NA
V gene: TRBV11-2
D gene: NA
J gene: TRBJ1-1

CDR3 DNA: TGCAGCGGATTGGGGCCAGGGACACCCCGAGAGGCGCAGTATTTT
CDR3 protein: CSGLGPGTPREAQYF
clone size: NA
V gene: TRBV29-1
D gene: NA
J gene: TRBJ2-3

CDR3 DNA: TGCAGTGCCACTAGGGGGACATTCCTCGATGAAAAACTGTTTTTT
CDR3 protein: CSATRGTFLDEKLFF
clone size: NA
V gene: TRBV20-1
D gene: NA
J gene: TRBJ1-4

CDR3 DNA: TGTGCCAGCAGCCGGAATACAGGGAGGACTGAAGCTTTCTTT
CDR3 protein: CASSRNTGRTEAFF
clone size: NA
V gene: TRBV7-9
D gene: NA
J gene: TRBJ1-1

CDR3 DNA: TGTGCCAGCAGCTTGGGGGAGTGGGCAGCCTCTGGAAACACCATATATTTT
CDR3 protein: CASSLGEWAASGNTIYF
clone size: few
V gene: TRBV5-5
D gene: NA
J gene: TRBJ1-3

CDR3 DNA: TGTGCCACCAGCAGAGAAACTAGCGGTTACGAGCAGTACTTC
CDR3 protein: CATSRETSGYEQYF
clone size: NA
V gene: TRBV15
D gene: TRBD2
J gene: TRBJ2-7

CDR3 DNA: TGCGCCAGCAGCTTGTCGACAGAAGAGACCCAGTACTTC
CDR3 protein: CASSLSTEETQYF
clone size: few
V gene: TRBV5-1
D gene: NA
J gene: TRBJ2-5

CDR3 DNA: TGTGCCAGCAGCTTACCCGACAGGGACTACGAGCAGTACTTC
CDR3 protein: CASSLPDRDYEQYF
clone size: NA
V gene: TRBV7-9
D gene: TRBD1
J gene: TRBJ2-7

CDR3 DNA: TGTGCCAGCAGCCAAGTTTCAGGGAGTAGGAGCGAGCAGTACTTC
CDR3 protein: CASSQVSGSRSEQYF
clone size: many
V gene: TRBV3-1
D gene: NA
J gene: TRBJ2-7

CDR3 DNA: TGTGCCAGCTCACAAAGACTACTATTACAGGGAGACACTGGCGGGGAGCTGTTTTTT
CDR3 protein: CASSQRLLLQGDTGGELFF
clone size: NA
V gene: TRBV18
D gene: NA
J gene: TRBJ2-2

CDR3 DNA: TGTGCCAGTACCCCCCGCTCAGGCGGCTACAATGAGCAGTTCTTC
CDR3 protein: CASTPRSGGYNEQFF
clone size: few
V gene: TRBV19
D gene: NA
J gene: TRBJ2-1

CDR3 DNA: TGCAGTGCTAAAGTGGGAAATCAGCCCCAGCATTTT
CDR3 protein: CSAKVGNQPQHF
clone size: NA
V gene: TRBV20-1
D gene: NA
J gene: TRBJ1-5

CDR3 DNA: TGCGCCAGCAGCATAGGGACTACCCGGGCGACTGAAGCTTTCTTT
CDR3 protein: CASSIGTTRATEAFF
clone size: NA
V gene: TRBV5-1
D gene: NA
J gene: TRBJ1-1

CDR3 DNA: TGTGCCTGGAGTTTCGGCGGGGGTTACAATGAGCAGTTCTTC
CDR3 protein: CAWSFGGGYNEQFF
clone size: NA
V gene: TRBV30
D gene: TRBD2
J gene: TRBJ2-1

CDR3 DNA: TGTGCCAGCACCGGCACGACAGGGAGTGGCGGCTACACCTTC
CDR3 protein: CASTGTTGSGGYTF
clone size: few
V gene: TRBV12-3/TRBV12-4
D gene: TRBD1
J gene: TRBJ1-2

CDR3 DNA: TGTGCCAGCTGCAGAACAGATACGCAGTATTTT
CDR3 protein: CASCRTDTQYF
clone size: NA
V gene: TRBV12-3/TRBV12-4
D gene: NA
J gene: TRBJ2-3

CDR3 DNA: TGTGCCAGCTCACCTACAGGGATTGAGGGCTACACCTTC
CDR3 protein: CASSPTGIEGYTF
clone size: few
V gene: TRBV18
D gene: NA
J gene: TRBJ1-2

CDR3 DNA: TGTGCCAGCAGTGACAGGGTTCGGGGCTACACCTTC
CDR3 protein: CASSDRVRGYTF
clone size: NA
V gene: TRBV27
D gene: TRBD1
J gene: TRBJ1-2

CDR3 DNA: TGCGCCAGCAGCCGAGGACAGGCCGAGGCAGATACGCAGTATTTT
CDR3 protein: CASSRGQAEADTQYF
clone size: many
V gene: TRBV5-1
D gene: TRBD1
J gene: TRBJ2-3